What follows describes a single TCR beta chain. This sample was taken from a study of control samples from healthy donors and cancer patients. The protocol was immunoSEQ multiplex PCR, while the TCRdb copy is restricted to in-frame clones and leaves out a portion. This table has about 75,000 clones, roughly 82% appearing once. CDR1 and CDR2 from the germline V gene are MRHNA and SNTAGT. The CDR3 covers 12 residues. Trimming shortened V by 0 bases and J by 6 bases, and 5 bases separated the two germline ends. The clonotype was recovered from a man in his forties or fifties in good health. Material: blood. The chain joins TRBV6-4 to TRBJ1-2; D ambiguous. CDR3 residues: CASSDSGNGYTF. The DNA of the CDR3 is TGTGCCAGCAGTGACTCGGGTAATGGCTACACCTTC.